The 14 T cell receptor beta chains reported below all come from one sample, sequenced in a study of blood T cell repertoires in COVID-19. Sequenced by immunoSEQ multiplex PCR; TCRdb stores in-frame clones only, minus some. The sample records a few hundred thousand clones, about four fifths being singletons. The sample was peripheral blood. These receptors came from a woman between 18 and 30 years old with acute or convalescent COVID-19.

CDR3 sequence reads: CASRRGGTGYTF. For the CDR3, the DNA is TGTGCCAGCAGGCGGGGGGGGACAGGCTACACCTTC. J is TRBJ1-2 and V is TRBV12-3 or TRBV12-4; D possibly corresponds to TRBD1 (6 bases). CDR3 length: 12 amino acids. V shed 6 bases and J shed 8 bases, with 13 bases lying between them.

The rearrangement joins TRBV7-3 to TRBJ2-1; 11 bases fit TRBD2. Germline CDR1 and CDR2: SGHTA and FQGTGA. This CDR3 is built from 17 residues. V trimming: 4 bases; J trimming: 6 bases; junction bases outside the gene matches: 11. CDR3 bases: TGTGCCAGCAGCTCCCGGACCGGGACTAGCGGCCCCAATGAGCAGTTCTTC. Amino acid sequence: CASSSRTGTSGPNEQFF.

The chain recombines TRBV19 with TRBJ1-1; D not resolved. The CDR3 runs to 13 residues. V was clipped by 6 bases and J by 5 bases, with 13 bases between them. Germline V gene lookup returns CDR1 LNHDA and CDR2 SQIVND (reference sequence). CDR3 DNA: TGTGCCAGTAGAGGCAGTCCGAGGACTGAAGCTTTCTTT. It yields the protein CASRGSPRTEAFF.

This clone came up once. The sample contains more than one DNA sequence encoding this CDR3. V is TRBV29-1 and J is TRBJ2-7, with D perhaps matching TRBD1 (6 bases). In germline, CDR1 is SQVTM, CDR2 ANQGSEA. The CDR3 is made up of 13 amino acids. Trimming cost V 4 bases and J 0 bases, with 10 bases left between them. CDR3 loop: CSVVTGSSYEQYF. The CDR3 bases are TGCAGCGTTGTCACAGGGAGCTCCTACGAGCAGTACTTC.

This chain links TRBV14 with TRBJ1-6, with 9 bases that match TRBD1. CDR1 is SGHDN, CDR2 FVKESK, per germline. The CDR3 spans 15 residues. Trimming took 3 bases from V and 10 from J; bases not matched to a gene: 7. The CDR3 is CASSQTGQGTSPLHF. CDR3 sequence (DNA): TGTGCCAGCAGCCAGACTGGACAGGGGACGTCACCCCTCCACTTT. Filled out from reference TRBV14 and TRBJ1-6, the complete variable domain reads EAGVTQFPSHSVIEKGQTVTLRCDPISGHDNLYWYRRVMGKEIKFLLHFVKESKQDESGMPNNRFLAERTGGTYSTLKVQPAELEDSGVYFCASSQTGQGTSPLHFGNGTRLTVT.

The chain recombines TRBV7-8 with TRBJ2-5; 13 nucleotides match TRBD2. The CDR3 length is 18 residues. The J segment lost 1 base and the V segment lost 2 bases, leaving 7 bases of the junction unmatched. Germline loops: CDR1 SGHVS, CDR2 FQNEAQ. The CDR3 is CASSLFLRTSGSQETQYF. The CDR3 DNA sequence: TGTGCCAGCAGCTTATTTTTGAGGACTAGCGGGAGCCAAGAGACCCAGTACTTC.

CDR3 loop: CASRGTGWNNEQFF. The CDR3, as DNA: TGTGCCAGCAGGGGGACAGGGTGGAACAATGAGCAGTTCTTC. V usage is TRBV27 and J usage is TRBJ2-1, with 9 nucleotides matching TRBD1. The germline V gene encodes CDR1 MNHEY and CDR2 SMNVEV (reference sequence). V was clipped by 6 bases and J by 5 bases; unmatched bases: 5. The CDR3 contains 14 residues.

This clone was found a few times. Here the CDR3 reads CASSLRGWGYTF. CDR3 nucleotide sequence: TGTGCCAGCAGTTTAAGGGGCTGGGGCTACACCTTC. The chain combines TRBV28 with TRBJ1-2; weak D call: TRBD1 (5 bases). Germline CDR1 and CDR2: MDHEN and SYDVKM. The CDR3 consists of 12 residues. Trimming removed 2 bases at V and 8 bases at J, with 9 bases between.

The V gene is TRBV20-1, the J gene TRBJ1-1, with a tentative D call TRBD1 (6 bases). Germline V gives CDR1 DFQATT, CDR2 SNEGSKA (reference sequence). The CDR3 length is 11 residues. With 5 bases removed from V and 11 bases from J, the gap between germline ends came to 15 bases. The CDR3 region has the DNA TGCAGTGCTGGAGGGGGGCCGCTGGCTTTCTTT. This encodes CSAGGGPLAFF.

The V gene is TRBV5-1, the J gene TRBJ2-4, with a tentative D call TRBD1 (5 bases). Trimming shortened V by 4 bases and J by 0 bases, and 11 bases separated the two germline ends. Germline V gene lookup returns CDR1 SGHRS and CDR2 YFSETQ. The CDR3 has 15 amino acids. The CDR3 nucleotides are TGCGCCAGCAGCACAGGACCGACAGCCAAAAACATTCAGTACTTC. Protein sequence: CASSTGPTAKNIQYF.

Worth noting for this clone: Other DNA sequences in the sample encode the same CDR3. CDR3: CASSLDQGGSTNTGELFF. CDR3 sequence (DNA): TGTGCCAGCAGCTTAGATCAGGGGGGCAGCACGAACACCGGGGAGCTGTTTTTT. The J gene is TRBJ2-2, the V gene TRBV11-3, with a weak D call TRBD1 (7 bases). The germline V gene has CDR1 SGHNT and CDR2 YENEEA. The CDR3 is made up of 18 amino acids. V lost 0 bases and J 0 bases, leaving 14 bases between the germline ends.

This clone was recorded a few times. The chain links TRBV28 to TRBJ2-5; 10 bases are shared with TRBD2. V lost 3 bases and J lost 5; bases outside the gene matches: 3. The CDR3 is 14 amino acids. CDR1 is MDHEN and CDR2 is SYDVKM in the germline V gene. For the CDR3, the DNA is TGTGCCAGCAGTTTCCTAGCGGGAGCCGAGACCCAGTACTTC. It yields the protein CASSFLAGAETQYF.

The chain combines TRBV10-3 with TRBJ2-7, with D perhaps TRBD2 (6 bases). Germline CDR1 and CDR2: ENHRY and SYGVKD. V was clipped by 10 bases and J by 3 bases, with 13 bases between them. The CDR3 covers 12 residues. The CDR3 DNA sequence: TGTGCCAGCGGGACTTCCAACTACGAGCAGTACTTC. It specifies CASGTSNYEQYF.

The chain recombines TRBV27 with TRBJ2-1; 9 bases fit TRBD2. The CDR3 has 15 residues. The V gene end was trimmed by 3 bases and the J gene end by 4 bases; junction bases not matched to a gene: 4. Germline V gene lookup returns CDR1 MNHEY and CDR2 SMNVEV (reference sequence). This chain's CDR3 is CASSLVAGAYNEQFF. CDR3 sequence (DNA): TGTGCCAGCAGTTTGGTAGCGGGAGCTTACAATGAGCAGTTCTTC.